The 30 T cell receptor beta chains below all came from one sample that was sequenced in a study of blood T cell repertoires in COVID-19. TCRdb's copy holds only in-frame clones and misses some; the assay was immunoSEQ multiplex PCR. The sample records about 140,000 clones, roughly four fifths being singletons. The sample consisted of peripheral blood. Receptor source: an older man with acute or convalescent COVID-19.

The J gene is TRBJ1-6, the V gene TRBV5-6, with 7 bases aligning to TRBD1. The CDR3 sequence is 16 residues long. J was trimmed by 4 bases and V by 4 bases; bases with no gene match: 8. The germline V gene encodes CDR1 SGHDT and CDR2 YYEEEE. The chain's CDR3 is CASSRPGQTYNSPLHF. The DNA of the CDR3 is TGTGCCAGCAGCCGTCCGGGACAGACTTATAATTCACCCCTCCACTTT.

The chain employs TRBV6-2 or TRBV6-3 and TRBJ2-7; TRBD1 is a possible D gene (5 bases). Per germline, CDR1 MNHEY and CDR2 SVGEGT. This CDR3 spans 13 amino acids. V was cut by 6 bases and J by 0 bases, with 9 bases left in between. The CDR3 is CASSLRDSYEQYF. CDR3 DNA: TGTGCCAGCAGCCTCAGGGACTCCTACGAGCAGTACTTC.

Note on this clone: The junction differs from germline at one of its ends, possibly a read error. Different DNA sequences within this sample yield the same CDR3. The chain recombines TRBV5-4 with TRBJ2-7; TRBD1 agrees at 8 bases. Germline loops: CDR1 SGHNT, CDR2 YYREEE (reference sequence). This CDR3 spans 20 amino acids. CDR3: CASSPDREERFPAKAYEQYF. The CDR3 DNA reads as TGTGCCAGCAGCCCGGACAGGGAAGAAAGGTTCCCCGCCAAAGCCTACGAGCAATACTTC.

The rearrangement uses TRBV5-1 and TRBJ1-3; the D gene is possibly TRBD1 (5 bases). The V end lost 3 bases, the J end lost 1 base, and 14 bases lay between the germline ends. The CDR3 runs 16 residues. CDR1 and CDR2 (germline): SGHRS, YFSETQ. The CDR3 region has the DNA TGCGCCAGCAGCTCGGACGGGGGAAGGTCTGGAAACACCATATATTTT. This encodes CASSSDGGRSGNTIYF.

The chain uses TRBV20-1 and TRBJ1-1, with D possibly TRBD1 on 5 matching bases. The V end lost 3 bases, the J end lost 7 bases, and 6 bases lay between the germline ends. Looked up from germline, CDR1 is DFQATT and CDR2 is SNEGSKA (reference sequence). CDR3 length equals 10 residues. The CDR3 loop reads CSARGGEAFF. CDR3 DNA sequence: TGCAGTGCTAGGGGGGGTGAAGCTTTCTTT.

This rearrangement joins TRBV6-5 to TRBJ2-5; D ambiguous. V lost 6 bases to trimming and J lost 3 bases, with 11 bases between them. This CDR3 contains 13 residues. Germline V gives CDR1 MNHEY, CDR2 SVGAGI. CDR3 amino acids: CASRPLVEETQYF. CDR3 DNA sequence: TGTGCCAGCAGACCTCTAGTGGAAGAGACCCAGTACTTC.

The chain combines TRBV19 with TRBJ2-1; 8 bases line up with TRBD1. Unmatched junction bases numbered 10, after V lost 3 bases and J lost 9 bases. From germline, CDR1 is LNHDA and CDR2 SQIVND (reference sequence). This CDR3 region has 15 residues. Here the CDR3 reads CASSIGRGLVFEQFF. DNA for the CDR3: TGTGCCAGTAGTATCGGCAGGGGGCTAGTTTTTGAGCAGTTCTTC.

The genes are TRBV5-1 and TRBJ2-1; 7 nucleotides line up with TRBD2. This CDR3 is built from 15 residues. CDR1 is SGHRS and CDR2 is YFSETQ in the germline V gene. Trimming cost V 0 bases and J 6 bases; bases outside gene matches: 6. The CDR3 DNA reads as TGCGCCAGCAGCTTGGCCCTTAGCGGGCTCAATGAGCAGTTCTTC. Translated: CASSLALSGLNEQFF.

This chain connects TRBV2 to TRBJ2-3; D is ambiguous. The germline V and J ends were trimmed by 1 base and 9 bases, with 11 bases remaining between them. The CDR3 is 13 residues long. Germline V gives CDR1 SNHLY, CDR2 FYNNEI. CDR3 amino acids: CASSEDPSTTQYF. The CDR3 region has the DNA TGTGCCAGCAGTGAAGATCCCAGTACCACGCAGTATTTT.

The chain joins TRBV7-9 to TRBJ1-5; maybe TRBD1 (5 bases). The V and J ends lost 5 bases and 3 bases respectively, with 20 bases between them. Germline CDR1 reads SEHNR; CDR2 reads FQNEAQ (reference sequence). CDR3 length equals 17 residues. The CDR3 coding sequence is TGTGCCAGCAGCCTGATCGGGGCCGGCGGGATCAATCAGCCCCAGCATTTT. This encodes CASSLIGAGGINQPQHF. Together with reference TRBV7-9 and TRBJ1-5, the CDR3 gives the full variable domain: DTGVSQNPRHKITKRGQNVTFRCDPISEHNRLYWYRQTLGQGPEFLTYFQNEAQLEKSRLLSDRFSAERPKGSFSTLEIQRTEQGDSAMYLCASSLIGAGGINQPQHFGDGTRLSIL.

The chain recombines TRBV21-1 with TRBJ1-1. TRBV21-1 corresponds to a pseudogene. CDR3 size: 14 residues. The CDR3 DNA reads TGTGCCAGCAGCAAAGTTTGGGGAGATACTGAAGCTTTCTTT. Translation gives CASSKVWGDTEAFF.

The V and J genes are TRBV28 and TRBJ1-2, with 7 bases fitting TRBD1. Per germline, CDR1 MDHEN and CDR2 SYDVKM. J lost 4 bases, V lost 2 bases, and 7 bases had no gene match. This CDR3 region has 15 residues. DNA of the CDR3: TGTGCCAGCAGTTTAAAGGGGGCGAATAGCTATGGCTACACCTTC. Its translation: CASSLKGANSYGYTF.

The V gene is TRBV10-3, the J gene TRBJ1-5, with D unresolved. The CDR3 runs to 15 residues. Trimming cost V 3 bases and J 2 bases, with 11 bases left between them. Germline-derived CDR1 and CDR2 are ENHRY and SYGVKD. In DNA, the CDR3 is TGTGCCATCAGTGAAAACACCTTTGGCAATCAGCCCCAGCATTTT. Translating it yields CAISENTFGNQPQHF.

The chain couples TRBV19 to TRBJ2-2; 7 nucleotides align to TRBD1. The length of the CDR3 is 14 residues. Trimming cost V 6 bases and J 0 bases; bases outside gene matches: 1. Germline CDR1 and CDR2: LNHDA and SQIVND (reference sequence). The CDR3 loop is CASSGTANTGELFF. For the CDR3, the DNA is TGTGCCAGTAGCGGGACAGCGAACACCGGGGAGCTGTTTTTT.

The genes are TRBV7-9 and TRBJ2-2, with a tentative D call TRBD2 (5 bases). The V gene's germline CDR1 is SEHNR and CDR2 FQNEAQ (reference sequence). This CDR3 has 16 residues. V lost 6 bases, J lost 6 bases, and 20 bases lay in between. CDR3 in DNA: TGTGCCAGCAGGACCGAGGGCCCGTTGGTGGCCGGGGAGCTGTTTTTT. Translated: CASRTEGPLVAGELFF.

The chain is built from TRBV24-1 and TRBJ2-2, with a weak D call TRBD1 (5 bases). CDR1 KGHDR and CDR2 SFDVKD come from the germline V gene. The germline V and J ends were trimmed by 0 bases and 2 bases, with 12 bases remaining between them. This CDR3 has 17 amino acids. The DNA for the CDR3 is TGTGCCACCAGTGATTTGGCCCCAGGGCGAAACACCGGGGAGCTGTTTTTT. Protein: CATSDLAPGRNTGELFF.

The chain recombines TRBV7-6 with TRBJ2-2; 10 bases agree with TRBD1. CDR3 length: 15 amino acids. Losses at the gene ends were 4 bases for V and 7 bases for J; bases not matched to a gene: 6. Germline V CDR1 and CDR2: SGHVS, FNYEAQ. The CDR3 sequence is CASSSGTGADGELFF. The CDR3 nucleotides read TGTGCCAGCAGCTCAGGGACAGGGGCAGACGGGGAGCTGTTTTTT.

The chain uses TRBV28 and TRBJ2-7; no reliable D call. Per the germline V gene, CDR1 is MDHEN and CDR2 is SYDVKM. V was trimmed by 5 bases and J by 2 bases, leaving 16 bases between them. The CDR3 extends over 15 amino acids. The CDR3 nucleotides read TGTGCCAGCAGTCCCCCCCCACTAACCGCCTACGAGCAGTACTTC. Its protein is CASSPPPLTAYEQYF.

In this sample, this clone turned up once. The V and J genes are TRBV10-3 and TRBJ1-2; weak D call: TRBD1 (5 bases). CDR1 and CDR2 from the germline V gene are ENHRY and SYGVKD. This CDR3 region has 14 residues. The ends were cut back, 1 base at V and 6 bases at J, with 12 bases in the middle. The CDR3 loop is CAISEFGQGDGYTF. CDR3 sequence (DNA): TGTGCCATCAGTGAGTTCGGTCAGGGTGATGGCTACACCTTC.

The V call is TRBV5-6, the J call TRBJ2-4; 11 bases are a match to TRBD1. The germline V gene has CDR1 SGHDT and CDR2 YYEEEE. V lost 4 bases, J lost 14 bases, and 14 bases stayed unmatched. The CDR3 has 15 residues. Written as DNA, the CDR3 is TGTGCCAGCAGCCCCCGGGACAGGGGGTTAGTGGGGGAGTACTTC. It is translated as CASSPRDRGLVGEYF.

CDR3 protein: CASSMDTVSGNTIYF. The CDR3 DNA is TGTGCCAGTAGTATGGATACAGTCTCTGGAAACACCATATATTTT. The chain links TRBV19 to TRBJ1-3; D not certain. The CDR3 length is 15 residues. V lost 3 bases and J 0 bases, leaving 9 bases between the germline ends. The V gene's germline CDR1 is LNHDA and CDR2 SQIVND (reference sequence).

This chain links TRBV2 with TRBJ2-2; 7 nucleotides align to TRBD1. This CDR3 has 14 amino acids. The V and J ends lost 11 bases and 4 bases, in that order; junction bases with no gene match: 10. Germline V gene sequence: CDR1 SNHLY, CDR2 FYNNEI. For the CDR3, the DNA is TGTGCCCGTACAGGGACAGAGTTCACCGGGGAGCTGTTTTTT. This encodes CARTGTEFTGELFF.

This chain links TRBV7-2 with TRBJ1-5; D remains unclear. Germline V gene lookup returns CDR1 SGHTA and CDR2 FQGNSA. The CDR3 is made up of 12 amino acids. Trimming took 0 bases from V and 6 from J, leaving 3 bases between them. CDR3 DNA sequence: TGTGCCAGCAGCTTAGCGGCTCAGCCCCAGCATTTT. Translated, it gives CASSLAAQPQHF.

This clone was detected a few times. J is TRBJ2-5 and V is TRBV5-6, with 9 positions matching TRBD2. The length of the CDR3 is 17 residues. Germline CDR1 and CDR2: SGHDT and YYEEEE. J lost 6 bases, V lost 3 bases, and 15 bases had no gene match. CDR3 in amino acids: CASSSTPLAGGRKTQYF. For the CDR3, the DNA is TGTGCCAGCAGCTCCACCCCACTAGCGGGCGGTCGGAAGACCCAGTACTTC.

The rearrangement links TRBV5-6 to TRBJ1-3; D is ambiguous. CDR1 is SGHDT, CDR2 YYEEEE, per germline. The CDR3 contains 14 residues. V was trimmed by 0 bases and J by 3 bases, leaving 7 bases between them. The CDR3 sequence: CASSLASSGNTIYF. For the CDR3, the DNA is TGTGCCAGCAGCTTGGCTTCCAGTGGAAACACCATATATTTT.

This clone was detected only a few times. CDR3: CASSRYSNQPQHF. CDR3 nucleotide sequence: TGTGCCAGCAGCCGTTATAGCAATCAGCCCCAGCATTTT. The chain couples TRBV7-2 to TRBJ1-5; D gene unclear. Per germline, CDR1 SGHTA and CDR2 FQGNSA. The V end lost 5 bases, the J end lost 0 bases, and 5 bases lay between the germline ends. CDR3 length: 13 amino acids. Using reference TRBV7-2 and TRBJ1-5 for the parts outside the CDR3, the full variable domain is GAGVSQSPSNKVTEKGKDVELRCDPISGHTALYWYRQSLGQGLEFLIYFQGNSAPDKSGLPSDRFSAERTGGSVSTLTIQRTQQEDSAVYLCASSRYSNQPQHFGDGTRLSIL.

The genes are TRBV5-1 and TRBJ1-4; D gene ambiguous. The CDR3 covers 16 residues. CDR1 is SGHRS, CDR2 YFSETQ, per germline. V lost 4 bases to trimming and J lost 3 bases, with 16 bases between them. CDR3 protein: CASSLAAGSANEKLFF. Here the CDR3 DNA reads TGCGCCAGCAGCCTGGCTGCGGGATCTGCTAATGAAAAACTGTTTTTT.

The chain recombines TRBV7-2 with TRBJ2-5, with TRBD2 matching over 10 bases. J was trimmed by 2 bases and V by 4 bases; bases with no gene match: 4. Per germline, CDR1 SGHTA and CDR2 FQGNSA. There are 15 residues in the CDR3. Here the CDR3 DNA reads TGTGCCAGCAGCTACCCAGCGGGGGGGCAAGAGACCCAGTACTTC. Its protein is CASSYPAGGQETQYF.

The rearrangement joins TRBV10-3 to TRBJ2-1; D is unclear. The V gene lost 0 bases and the J gene lost 8 bases, with 11 bases spanning the gap. The V gene's germline CDR1 is ENHRY and CDR2 SYGVKD. The CDR3 is 14 amino acids. The chain's CDR3 is CAISESTSIYEQFF. Written as DNA, the CDR3 is TGTGCCATCAGTGAGTCGACTTCGATTTATGAGCAGTTCTTC.

The chain employs TRBV6-2 or TRBV6-3 and TRBJ2-3; 7 bases line up with TRBD2. The CDR3 runs 13 residues. Germline lookup yields CDR1 MNHEY and CDR2 SVGEGT. V lost 6 bases, J lost 4 bases, and 4 bases stayed unmatched. In nucleotides, the CDR3 is TGTGCCAGCAGCCTACTAGCGTCAGATACGCAGTATTTT. Translating it yields CASSLLASDTQYF.